The clone carrying this TCR beta chain appeared many times. The target antigen is unknown. The CDR3 extends 3 residues past the end of the read, so its final part is completed from the germline J gene. This specimen includes other DNA sequences encoding the same CDR3. The CDR3 runs to 12 residues. Germline V CDR1 and CDR2: SNHLY, FYNNEI. J was trimmed by 5 bases and V by 6 bases; bases with no gene match: 1. The data are from a study of T cell clonality in common variable immunodeficiency. Whole-study results and caveats: CVID subjects shared fewer TCRbeta clones than healthy controls did. Common variable immunodeficiency TCR beta sequences reportedly had fewer deletions and N-nucleotide insertions.

Data came from immunoSEQ multiplex PCR; TCRdb stores just in-frame clones and leaves some out. This repertoire holds over 15,000 clones, and none appear only once. Replacement immunoglobulin had been given to every CVID subject for at least one year. This chain uses TRBV2 with TRBJ2-7; 10 bases map to TRBD1. The TCR comes from a human donor with common variable immunodeficiency. Sequenced sample: peripheral blood mononuclear cells. CDR3 residues: CASRGTGDEQYF. The CDR3 bases that were read are TGTGCCAGCAGGGGGACAGGGGACGAG. Filled out from reference TRBV2 and TRBJ2-7, the complete variable domain reads EPEVTQTPSHQVTQMGQEVILRCVPISNHLYFYWYRQILGQKVEFLVSFYNNEISEKSEIFDDQFSVERPDGSNFTLKIRSTKLEDSAMYFCASRGTGDEQYFGPGTRLTVT.